Each of the 10 T cell receptor beta chains below was sequenced from the same sample in a study of T-cell reconstitution after alpha-beta-depleted transplantation in children. The library targeted TCRbeta and was prepared with unique molecular identifiers. TCRdb recomputed calls from the PCR reads with MiXCR, one row per CDR3 protein. The profile covers approximately 520,000 distinct CDR3 sequences, with 9.5% to 12% appearing a single time and 14% taken by the ten largest. The material was PBMCs, mostly from graft donor cells, obtained 180 days after TCRalphabeta/CD19-depleted stem cell transplant. These receptors came from a female patient aged 2-15 years who had a stem cell transplant for aplastic anemia, so the T cells may come from the graft donor.

This clonotype was counted a few times. This chain links TRBV2 with TRBJ2-1, with 10 bases aligning to TRBD2. With V trimmed by 6 bases and J by 7 bases, 9 bases remained unmatched. Germline CDR1 reads SNHLY; CDR2 reads FYNNEI. This CDR3 region has 15 residues. CDR3 in DNA: TGTGCCAGCAGGCTAGCGGGAGCCCTTTGGAATGAGCAGTTCTTC. Its protein is CASRLAGALWNEQFF.

This clonotype came up a few times. The chain is built from TRBV11-2 and TRBJ1-1; 7 bases fit TRBD1. V shed 1 base, J shed 10 bases, and the junction held 3 bases outside the gene matches. The CDR3 contains 12 residues. Germline V lookup: CDR1 SGHAT, CDR2 FQNNGV. CDR3 bases: TGTGCCAGCAGCTTAGCAGGGGGGAGAGCTTTCTTT. This gives the protein CASSLAGGRAFF. Based on the CDR3 plus reference TRBV11-2 and TRBJ1-1, the full variable domain is EAGVAQSPRYKIIEKRQSVAFWCNPISGHATLYWYQQILGQGPKLLIQFQNNGVVDDSQLPKDRFSAERLKGVDSTLKIQPAKLEDSAVYLCASSLAGGRAFFGQGTRLTVV.

The chain carries TRBV10-3 and TRBJ2-4; tentatively, D is TRBD2 (5 bases). Trimming removed 7 bases from V and 0 bases from J, with 13 bases in between. The CDR3 runs 15 residues. Germline CDR1 is ENHRY and CDR2 is SYGVKD. CDR3 sequence reads: CAIMRQTIAKNIQYF. CDR3 nucleotide sequence: TGTGCCATCATGCGGCAGACTATAGCCAAAAACATTCAGTACTTC.

The sample holds a few counts of this clonotype. The genes are TRBV7-8 and TRBJ2-3; a weak D match, TRBD1 (6 bases). Germline V gene lookup returns CDR1 SGHVS and CDR2 FQNEAQ. The CDR3 is 16 residues long. V lost 4 bases and J 6 bases, leaving 20 bases between the germline ends. CDR3: CASSWDISTLEDTQYF. DNA for the CDR3: TGTGCCAGCAGCTGGGACATTTCAACCCTCGAGGATACGCAGTATTTT.

This clonotype came up a few times. V and J are TRBV28 and TRBJ2-1, with 7 bases identical to TRBD1. The CDR3 covers 14 residues. V was clipped by 6 bases and J by 4 bases; unmatched bases: 6. The V gene's germline CDR1 is MDHEN and CDR2 SYDVKM. The CDR3 DNA sequence: TGTGCCAGCAGCCGCCGGGACAGATACAATGAGCAGTTCTTC. Protein product: CASSRRDRYNEQFF.

The chain carries TRBV12-3 or TRBV12-4 and TRBJ2-6; D gene unclear. This CDR3 has 13 residues. Trimming cost V 7 bases and J 0 bases, with 4 bases left between them. CDR3 region: CASTHSGANVLTF. As DNA, the CDR3 is TGTGCCAGCACCCACTCTGGGGCCAACGTCCTGACTTTC.

This clonotype has just a few counts. V usage is TRBV11-3 and J usage is TRBJ2-1; 8 positions match TRBD1. The germline V gene has CDR1 SGHNT and CDR2 YENEEA. The CDR3 contains 16 residues. Unmatched junction bases numbered 9, after V lost 5 bases and J lost 3 bases. CDR3 protein: CASSPGQGSNYNEQFF. The CDR3, as DNA: TGTGCCAGCAGCCCCGGACAGGGAAGTAACTACAATGAGCAGTTCTTC.

There are a few counts of this clonotype. The V and J genes are TRBV28 and TRBJ2-1; D gene unclear. This CDR3 spans 13 amino acids. The ends were cut back, 7 bases at V and 7 bases at J, with 14 bases in the middle. The germline V gene has CDR1 MDHEN and CDR2 SYDVKM. The CDR3 region is CASTIRVWNEQFF. CDR3 nucleotide sequence: TGTGCCAGCACCATTCGGGTATGGAATGAGCAGTTCTTC.

V is TRBV6-2 or TRBV6-3 and J is TRBJ2-7; a weak D match, TRBD2 (6 bases). The CDR3 is made up of 16 amino acids. Germline CDR1 MNHEY, CDR2 SVGEGT. Trimming shortened V by 0 bases and J by 0 bases, and 12 bases separated the two germline ends. The DNA for the CDR3 is TGTGCCAGCAGTTACTCGAGGACTATATTCTCCTACGAGCAGTACGTC. This sequence encodes CASSYSRTIFSYEQYV.

This rearrangement joins TRBV20-1 to TRBJ2-1; D may correspond to TRBD1 or TRBD2 (5 bases each). V was cut by 1 base and J by 7 bases, with 20 bases left in between. Germline CDR1 and CDR2: DFQATT and SNEGSKA (reference sequence). The CDR3 sequence is 16 residues long. Written as DNA, the CDR3 is TGCAGTGCTAGAGTCAGCTTAAGGGCCTGGGGGAATGAGCAGTTCTTC. Translating gives CSARVSLRAWGNEQFF.